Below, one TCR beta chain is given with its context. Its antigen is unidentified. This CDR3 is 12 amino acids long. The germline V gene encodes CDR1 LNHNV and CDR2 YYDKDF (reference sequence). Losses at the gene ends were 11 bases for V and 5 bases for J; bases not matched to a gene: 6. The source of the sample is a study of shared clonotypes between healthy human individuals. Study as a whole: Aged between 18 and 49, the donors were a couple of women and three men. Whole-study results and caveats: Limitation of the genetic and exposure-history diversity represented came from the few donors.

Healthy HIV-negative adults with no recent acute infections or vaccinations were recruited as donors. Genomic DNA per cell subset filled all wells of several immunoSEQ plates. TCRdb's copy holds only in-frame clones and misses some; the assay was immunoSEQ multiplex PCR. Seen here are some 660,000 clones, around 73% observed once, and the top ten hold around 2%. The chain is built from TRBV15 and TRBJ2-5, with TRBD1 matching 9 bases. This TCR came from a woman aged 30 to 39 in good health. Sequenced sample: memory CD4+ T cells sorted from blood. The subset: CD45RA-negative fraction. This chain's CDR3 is CASTGGGETQYF. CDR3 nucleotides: TGTGCCTCAACAGGGGGCGGGGAGACCCAGTACTTC.